This record looks at one T cell receptor (beta chain) sequence and its context. There are 14 residues in the CDR3. The germline V gene has CDR1 KGHDR and CDR2 SFDVKD. V shed 4 bases, J shed 12 bases, and the junction held 12 bases outside the gene matches. The data were taken from a study of control samples from healthy donors and cancer patients. Profiled with immunoSEQ multiplex PCR; TCRdb holds only in-frame clones, not every one. The data contain around 170,000 clones, 88% of them seen just once; the ten biggest clones take up roughly 5.3%. This chain uses TRBV24-1 with TRBJ2-7; TRBD2 matches 9 bases. The sequenced material came from blood. The clonotype comes from a woman in her 30s in good health. The CDR3 region has the DNA TGTGCCACCAGTGACAAAGGGACTAGCCAATCGTGGTACTTC. This encodes CATSDKGTSQSWYF.